These 18 T cell receptor beta chains share one sample of origin, sequenced in a study of a mutant IDH1 vaccine in newly diagnosed glioma. Their antigens remain unidentified. The data were produced by immunoSEQ multiplex PCR, yet TCRdb's version contains in-frame clones alone and is incomplete. The table records 45,000 to 60,000 clones, 85% to 90% of them present only once. Time point described: week 35, safety follow-up. Topical imiquimod accompanied each vaccine dose, which consisted of 300 ug of mutant IDH1 20-mer peptide. Source: PBMCs, taken from a glioma patient whose treatment included an IDH1 peptide vaccine. Every receptor here comes from a woman in her 40s with glioma.

The J gene is TRBJ2-5, the V gene TRBV7-2; tentatively, D is TRBD2 (6 bases). Trimming shortened V by 4 bases and J by 5 bases, and 20 bases separated the two germline ends. In germline, CDR1 is SGHTA, CDR2 FQGNSA. The CDR3 has 16 amino acids. The CDR3: CASSSRRPSRGETQYF. The CDR3 DNA follows: TGTGCCAGCAGCTCACGAAGACCTTCCCGGGGGGAGACCCAGTACTTC.

The V call is TRBV30, the J call TRBJ2-4; TRBD2 matches at 12 bases. Germline assignment: CDR1 GTSNPN and CDR2 SVGIG (reference sequence). The ends lost 5 bases at V and 8 bases at J; junction bases unmatched: 10. The CDR3 covers 15 residues. The CDR3 region has the DNA TGTGCCTGGGCGGGGCTAGCGGGAGGGTTACACATTCAGTACTTC. As protein: CAWAGLAGGLHIQYF.

The rearrangement links TRBV5-1 to TRBJ2-1; tentatively, D is TRBD2 (5 bases). V gave up 2 bases and J gave up 6 bases, with 9 bases separating them. Germline-derived CDR1 and CDR2 are SGHRS and YFSETQ. CDR3 length: 13 residues. CDR3 residues: CASSLTSFNEQFF. CDR3 sequence (DNA): TGCGCCAGCAGCTTAACTAGTTTCAATGAGCAGTTCTTC.

This chain connects TRBV5-6 to TRBJ1-1, with 7 nucleotides matching TRBD1. CDR1 SGHDT and CDR2 YYEEEE come from the germline V gene. This CDR3 has 15 amino acids. With 3 bases clipped from V and 3 bases from J, the junction kept 8 bases outside the gene matches. CDR3 residues: CASSWRQGEYTEAFF. The CDR3 DNA is TGTGCCAGCAGCTGGAGACAGGGTGAATACACTGAAGCTTTCTTT.

J is TRBJ2-5 and V is TRBV5-6, with TRBD1 identical over 8 bases. The end of the DNA is better explained by TRBJ2-7, so the J call may be wrong. Germline CDR1 SGHDT, CDR2 YYEEEE. This CDR3 contains 16 residues. CDR3 bases: TGTGCCAGCAGCTTTTACCCGGACAGGGTCCCCTACGAGCAGTACTTC. It specifies CASSFYPDRVPYEQYF.

The chain links TRBV10-2 to TRBJ1-2; D gene ambiguous. Trimming shortened V by 3 bases and J by 2 bases, and 10 bases separated the two germline ends. This CDR3 has 14 amino acids. Germline CDR1 and CDR2: WSHSY and SAAADI. The CDR3 DNA is TGCGCCAGCAGTGAAAGGCGGCCGAACTATGGCTACACCTTC. Translating gives CASSERRPNYGYTF.

The genes are TRBV5-6 and TRBJ2-3, with 8 bases fitting TRBD2. Trimming took 6 bases from V and 1 from J; bases not matched to a gene: 4. Germline V CDR1 and CDR2: SGHDT, YYEEEE. The CDR3 runs 14 residues. CDR3 in DNA: TGTGCCAGCAACCGGGGGGGTGGCACAGATACGCAGTATTTT. Translated: CASNRGGGTDTQYF.

The chain couples TRBV5-1 to TRBJ1-1; 7 bases fit TRBD1. CDR1 is SGHRS, CDR2 YFSETQ, per germline. The junction had 7 bases not matched to a gene; V was cut back by 5 bases and J by 0 bases. The CDR3 spans 15 residues. CDR3 bases: TGCGCCAGCAGAGGAGCCGGGACAGTGAACACTGAAGCTTTCTTT. It codes for CASRGAGTVNTEAFF. Together with reference TRBV5-1 and TRBJ1-1, the CDR3 gives the full variable domain: KAGVTQTPRYLIKTRGQQVTLSCSPISGHRSVSWYQQTPGQGLQFLFEYFSETQRNKGNFPGRFSGRQFSNSRSEMNVSTLELGDSALYLCASRGAGTVNTEAFFGQGTRLTVV.

The genes are TRBV9 and TRBJ2-5; 8 positions agree with TRBD2. The trim removed 4 bases at V and 0 bases at J, leaving 8 bases unmatched. Germline V CDR1 and CDR2: SGDLS, YYNGEE. CDR3 length equals 16 residues. CDR3 region: CASSPSGGSYQETQYF. DNA of the CDR3: TGTGCCAGCAGCCCTTCGGGGGGGTCGTACCAAGAGACCCAGTACTTC.

The chain links TRBV7-2 to TRBJ2-7; tentatively, D is TRBD2 (5 bases). Trimming took off 1 base at V and 0 bases at J, with 13 bases between the two ends. The CDR3 has 16 amino acids. The germline V gene encodes CDR1 SGHTA and CDR2 FQGNSA. The CDR3 reads CASSLEPRASSYEQYF. In nucleotides, the CDR3 is TGTGCCAGCAGCTTAGAACCGCGGGCAAGCTCCTACGAGCAGTACTTC.

This sequence joins TRBV7-8 and TRBJ2-4; perhaps TRBD1 as D (6 bases). Germline CDR1 and CDR2: SGHVS and FQNEAQ. Trimming shortened V by 2 bases and J by 6 bases, and 11 bases separated the two germline ends. This CDR3 has 14 residues. The CDR3 nucleotides are TGTGCCAGCAGCTTATGGGGGCGGAGAAACATTCAGTACTTC. This gives the protein CASSLWGRRNIQYF.

The V call is TRBV10-3, the J call TRBJ1-3; D is perhaps TRBD1 (5 bases). Trimming removed 6 bases from V and 0 bases from J, with 9 bases in between. Germline CDR1 reads ENHRY; CDR2 reads SYGVKD. CDR3 length equals 14 residues. Written as DNA, the CDR3 is TGTGCCATCAGACAGGACCTCTCTGGAAACACCATATATTTT. Its translation: CAIRQDLSGNTIYF.

V gene TRBV15 combines with J gene TRBJ2-3; D gene uncertain. The length of the CDR3 is 14 residues. V lost 1 base and J lost 3, with 8 bases in between. Germline loops: CDR1 LNHNV, CDR2 YYDKDF (reference sequence). The CDR3 reads CATSRGQGTDTQYF. Written as DNA, the CDR3 is TGTGCCACCAGCAGAGGTCAAGGGACAGATACGCAGTATTTT.

The chain joins TRBV5-8 to TRBJ1-2; D might be TRBD1 (6 bases). The CDR3 length is 20 residues. Germline V gives CDR1 SGHTS, CDR2 YDEGEE. The V end was cut by 2 bases, the J end by 0 bases, with 26 bases between. CDR3 sequence: CASSFRVPRGGMGANYGYTF. In DNA, the CDR3 is TGTGCCAGCAGCTTCCGCGTCCCCAGGGGAGGGATGGGGGCTAACTATGGCTACACCTTC.

The chain joins TRBV7-2 to TRBJ2-7; weak D call: TRBD1 (6 bases). This CDR3 spans 12 amino acids. V was cut by 8 bases and J by 6 bases, with 14 bases left in between. Germline lookup yields CDR1 SGHTA and CDR2 FQGNSA. The DNA of the CDR3 is TGTGCCAGCTCGCGACAGGCAGGCGAGCAGTACTTC. The encoded protein is CASSRQAGEQYF.

The V and J genes are TRBV2 and TRBJ1-4; D gene ambiguous. V lost 6 bases and J lost 10, with 15 bases in between. CDR3 length: 13 amino acids. Looked up from germline, CDR1 is SNHLY and CDR2 is FYNNEI. In DNA, the CDR3 is TGTGCCAGCAGCCCGAGAACCGAAGGAAAACTGTTTTTT. Protein product: CASSPRTEGKLFF.

The chain combines TRBV7-9 with TRBJ1-1; 8 bases are a match to TRBD1. CDR1 SEHNR and CDR2 FQNEAQ come from the germline V gene (reference sequence). CDR3 length: 18 residues. V was pared by 4 bases and J by 0 bases, with 13 bases of the junction left unmatched. The CDR3 sequence: CASSSPTGGAVMNTEAFF. CDR3 sequence (DNA): TGTGCCAGCAGCTCACCCACAGGGGGGGCCGTAATGAACACTGAAGCTTTCTTT.

CDR3 sequence: CASSPGRAYEQYF. The CDR3 DNA follows: TGTGCCAGCTCACCGGGAAGGGCCTACGAGCAGTACTTC. This chain uses TRBV18 with TRBJ2-7; D is unresolved. Germline V gives CDR1 KGHSH, CDR2 LQKENI. V was cut by 3 bases and J by 2 bases, with 8 bases left in between. This CDR3 contains 13 residues.